This T cell receptor beta chain was identified in a study of blood T cells in healthy people across ages. Notes on the study in general: It was not known whether donors were CMV positive (a possible confounder of expanded clonotype changes). Naive T cell percentage showed a strong correlation with the diversity of TCR beta.

Germline CDR1 and CDR2: DFQATT and SNEGSKA (reference sequence). V lost 2 bases and J lost 10, with 9 bases in between. The CDR3 loop spans 11 amino acids. Primers used in a second PCR of about 6 to 11 cycles were a sample-barcoded 5' primer and a J-beta primer mix. TCRdb re-analysed the 5' RACE reads in MiXCR, keeping a single row per CDR3 protein. The profile covers around 1,500,000 distinct CDR3 sequences, with 35% to 45% appearing a single time and roughly 7.9% taken by the ten largest. With regard to this clonotype: Its antigen remains unidentified.

The authors isolated at least 6 million PBMCs per sample. The rearrangement links TRBV20-1 to TRBJ2-1, with a tentative D call TRBD2 (5 bases). The sample taken for sequencing was blood. The sequence was collected from a woman aged 18-30 years in good health. CDR3 amino acids: CSARLAYEQFF. Written as DNA, the CDR3 is TGCAGTGCTAGATTAGCGTACGAGCAGTTCTTC.